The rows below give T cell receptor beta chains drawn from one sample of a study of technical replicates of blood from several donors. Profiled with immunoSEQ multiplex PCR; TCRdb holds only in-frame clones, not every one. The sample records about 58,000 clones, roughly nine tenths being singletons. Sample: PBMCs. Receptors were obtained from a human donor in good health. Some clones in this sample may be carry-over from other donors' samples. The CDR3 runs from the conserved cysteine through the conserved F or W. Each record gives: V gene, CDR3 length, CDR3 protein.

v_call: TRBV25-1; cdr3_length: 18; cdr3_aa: CASSAAMGLAGVGETQYF
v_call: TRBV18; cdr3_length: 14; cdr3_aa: CASSPRLAGDEQYF
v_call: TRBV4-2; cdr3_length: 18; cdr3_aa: CASSQESIGGGAQETQYF
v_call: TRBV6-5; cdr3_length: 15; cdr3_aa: CASSYGAGNTGELFF
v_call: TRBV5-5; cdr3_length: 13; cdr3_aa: CASSLVADSPLHF
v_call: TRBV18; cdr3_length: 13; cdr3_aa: CASSPDRNQPQHF
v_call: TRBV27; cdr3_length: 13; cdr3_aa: CASRNLRDNEQYF
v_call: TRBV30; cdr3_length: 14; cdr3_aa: CAWSGGGSSYEQYF
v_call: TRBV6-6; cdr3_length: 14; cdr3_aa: CASSYGQDIYEQYF
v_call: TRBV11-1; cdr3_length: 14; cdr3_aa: CASSPGSRRDEQFF
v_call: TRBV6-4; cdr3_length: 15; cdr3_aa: CASSRDSQFSNGYTF
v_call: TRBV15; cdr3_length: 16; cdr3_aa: CATSRAGGARTGELFF